The 8 T cell receptor beta chains below were found in one sample sequenced in a study of cytomegalovirus exposure and HLA in healthy donors. Vbeta (60) and Jbeta (13) primers were used in the PCR. Assay used: immunoSEQ multiplex PCR; TCRdb lists only in-frame clones, some missing. The sample lists about 160,000 clones, approximately 81% seen once, with roughly 7.5% in the top ten. Sequenced input: PBMCs. The receptors come from a woman in her 30s in good health and CMV-seropositive.

The chain uses TRBV5-1 and TRBJ1-1; no definite D call. Germline V lookup: CDR1 SGHRS, CDR2 YFSETQ. Trimming took off 2 bases at V and 5 bases at J, with 13 bases between the two ends. CDR3 size: 14 residues. For the CDR3, the DNA is TGCGCCAGCAGCTTAACCGGACGGGGAACTGAAGCTTTCTTT. It translates to CASSLTGRGTEAFF.

The CDR3 reads CASSLRGAGGRTYNEQFF. The CDR3, as DNA: TGTGCCAGCAGCCTACGGGGAGCGGGGGGACGGACCTACAATGAGCAGTTCTTC. The V call is TRBV7-2, the J call TRBJ2-1; TRBD2 matches 9 bases. V lost 5 bases, J lost 2 bases, and 13 bases stayed unmatched. The CDR3 is 18 amino acids. Germline V gives CDR1 SGHTA, CDR2 FQGNSA.

This clone occurred a few times. V gene TRBV19 combines with J gene TRBJ2-3, with D perhaps matching TRBD2 (6 bases). Trimming stripped 6 bases from V and 1 base from J, with 20 bases between. This CDR3 is 17 amino acids long. Germline CDR1 and CDR2: LNHDA and SQIVND (reference sequence). For the CDR3, the DNA is TGTGCCAGTAGCCCATTACGTCACGGGGGAGGCACAGATACGCAGTATTTT. Translating it yields CASSPLRHGGGTDTQYF.

The gene calls are TRBV7-7 and TRBJ2-5, with D tentatively TRBD2 (6 bases). Trimming removed 6 bases at V and 1 base at J, with 15 bases between. CDR3 length equals 15 residues. Germline CDR1 is SSHAT and CDR2 is FNYEAQ (reference sequence). The CDR3 loop is CASSYFGGPQETQYF. As DNA, the CDR3 is TGTGCCAGCAGTTACTTCGGGGGACCCCAAGAGACCCAGTACTTC.

The J gene is TRBJ2-7, the V gene TRBV5-1, with TRBD1 as a possible D gene (6 bases). V was cut by 4 bases and J by 3 bases, with 14 bases left in between. This CDR3 comprises 14 residues. Germline V gene lookup returns CDR1 SGHRS and CDR2 YFSETQ. In DNA form, the CDR3 reads TGCGCCAGCAGCCTCCAGGGGAAATACTACGAGCAGTACTTC. Its translation: CASSLQGKYYEQYF. Variable domain in full (rest from reference TRBV5-1 and TRBJ2-7): KAGVTQTPRYLIKTRGQQVTLSCSPISGHRSVSWYQQTPGQGLQFLFEYFSETQRNKGNFPGRFSGRQFSNSRSEMNVSTLELGDSALYLCASSLQGKYYEQYFGPGTRLTVT.

The chain joins TRBV7-9 to TRBJ2-6, with 9 bases identical to TRBD1. The J segment lost 3 bases and the V segment lost 6 bases, leaving 9 bases of the junction unmatched. Per the germline V gene, CDR1 is SEHNR and CDR2 is FQNEAQ (reference sequence). The CDR3 consists of 17 residues. The CDR3 region has the DNA TGTGCCAGCAGTAAGACAGGGGGGCGTTTTGGGGCCAACGTCCTGACTTTC. This translates into CASSKTGGRFGANVLTF.

This sequence joins TRBV7-6 and TRBJ1-1; 9 bases are a match to TRBD1. This CDR3 has 13 amino acids. V trimming: 5 bases; J trimming: 9 bases; junction bases outside the gene matches: 7. From germline, CDR1 is SGHVS and CDR2 FNYEAQ. The DNA for the CDR3 is TGTGCCAGCAGCCCGGGACAGGGTAATCAAGCTTTCTTT. It codes for CASSPGQGNQAFF.

This clone appeared a single time. V gene TRBV4-2 combines with J gene TRBJ1-5; D perhaps matches TRBD1 (5 bases). Per germline, CDR1 LGHNA and CDR2 YNFKEQ. Trimming cost V 3 bases and J 0 bases, with 9 bases left between them. The CDR3 spans 15 residues. CDR3 DNA: TGTGCCAGCAGCCAGTCAGGGTATAGCAATCAGCCCCAGCATTTT. The encoded protein is CASSQSGYSNQPQHF.